Each of the 9 T cell receptor beta chains below was sequenced from the same sample in a study of blood T cells in healthy people across ages. Sample-barcoded 5' priming and a J-beta primer mix drove a second PCR of roughly 6 to 12 cycles. In TCRdb, the 5' RACE reads were re-called with MiXCR into one record per CDR3 protein. The sample has about 1.4 million distinct CDR3 sequences, approximately 59% seen once. The material sequenced was blood. These receptors originate from a man aged 18 to 30 in good health.

The chain has TRBV9 and TRBJ1-1; D is uncertain. Looked up from germline, CDR1 is SGDLS and CDR2 is YYNGEE. This CDR3 has 13 residues. With 1 base removed from V and 5 bases from J, the gap between germline ends came to 9 bases. The DNA of the CDR3 is TGTGCCAGCAGCGTACAGGAGCGGACTGAAGCTTTCTTT. It encodes CASSVQERTEAFF.

The V and J genes are TRBV15 and TRBJ2-7; D unresolved. The CDR3 has 15 residues. V was pared by 0 bases and J by 3 bases, with 12 bases between. Germline V gene data show CDR1 as LNHNV and CDR2 as YYDKDF (reference sequence). DNA of the CDR3: TGTGCCACCAGCAGAGAGTTAGGCAGGATCTACGAGCAGTACTTC. Protein: CATSRELGRIYEQYF. The full variable domain, with the rest looked up from reference TRBV15 and TRBJ2-7, is DAMVIQNPRYQVTQFGKPVTLSCSQTLNHNVMYWYQQKSSQAPKLLFHYYDKDFNNEADTPDNFQSRRPNTSFCFLDIRSPGLGDTAMYLCATSRELGRIYEQYFGPGTRLTVT.

This chain links TRBV27 with TRBJ1-3; no firm D call. Per the germline V gene, CDR1 is MNHEY and CDR2 is SMNVEV (reference sequence). CDR3 length: 16 amino acids. V was shortened by 1 base and J by 0 bases, with 10 bases between the two germline ends. CDR3 protein: CASSLYVKSSGNTIYF. The CDR3 DNA reads as TGTGCCAGCAGTTTATACGTCAAAAGCTCTGGAAACACCATATATTTT.

The chain couples TRBV28 to TRBJ1-1, with a weak D call TRBD1 (5 bases). CDR1 is MDHEN, CDR2 SYDVKM, per germline. The CDR3 is 18 residues long. V lost 5 bases and J 0 bases, leaving 22 bases between the germline ends. The CDR3, as DNA: TGTGCCAGCAGTCTACGGGGCATCCGTGTCCTTATGAACACTGAAGCTTTCTTT. It specifies CASSLRGIRVLMNTEAFF.

The chain couples TRBV5-6 to TRBJ2-6, with a possible D match to TRBD2 (6 bases). There are 19 residues in the CDR3. V dropped 4 bases and J dropped 0 bases, with 20 bases sitting between them. Germline V gives CDR1 SGHDT, CDR2 YYEEEE. CDR3 nucleotide sequence: TGTGCCAGCAGCCATTTCGGGGGTAGGGTACCCTCTGGGGCCAACGTCCTGACTTTC. Translated: CASSHFGGRVPSGANVLTF.

The chain combines TRBV25-1 with TRBJ2-3; D unclear. The CDR3 has 14 amino acids. Between the trimmed V and J ends, which lost 1 base and 4 bases, there was a span of 9 bases. Germline V gene lookup returns CDR1 MGHDK and CDR2 SYGVNS. The CDR3 sequence is CASSEFSGADTQYF. DNA for the CDR3: TGTGCCAGCAGTGAATTTTCAGGCGCAGATACGCAGTATTTT.

The rearrangement links TRBV29-1 to TRBJ1-2; D possibly corresponds to TRBD1 (6 bases). Trimming left V 5 bases short and J 2 bases short, with 12 bases between. The CDR3 contains 13 residues. Germline V lookup: CDR1 SQVTM, CDR2 ANQGSEA. CDR3 amino acids: CSVRKRGNYGYTF. CDR3 nucleotide sequence: TGCAGCGTTAGGAAAAGGGGGAACTATGGCTACACCTTC.

J is TRBJ2-5 and V is TRBV7-2, with a weak D call TRBD1 (6 bases). From germline, CDR1 is SGHTA and CDR2 FQGNSA. The CDR3 extends over 14 amino acids. Trimming removed 7 bases at V and 5 bases at J, with 17 bases between. CDR3 sequence reads: CASNHHREKETQYF. DNA for the CDR3: TGTGCCAGCAACCATCACAGGGAGAAGGAGACCCAGTACTTC.

V is TRBV20-1 and J is TRBJ1-1; D gene unclear. The length of the CDR3 is 12 residues. The V gene lost 2 bases and the J gene lost 1 base, with 5 bases spanning the gap. Germline lookup yields CDR1 DFQATT and CDR2 SNEGSKA (reference sequence). CDR3 region: CSARPRNTEAFF. CDR3 nucleotides: TGCAGTGCTAGACCTAGGAACACTGAAGCTTTCTTT.